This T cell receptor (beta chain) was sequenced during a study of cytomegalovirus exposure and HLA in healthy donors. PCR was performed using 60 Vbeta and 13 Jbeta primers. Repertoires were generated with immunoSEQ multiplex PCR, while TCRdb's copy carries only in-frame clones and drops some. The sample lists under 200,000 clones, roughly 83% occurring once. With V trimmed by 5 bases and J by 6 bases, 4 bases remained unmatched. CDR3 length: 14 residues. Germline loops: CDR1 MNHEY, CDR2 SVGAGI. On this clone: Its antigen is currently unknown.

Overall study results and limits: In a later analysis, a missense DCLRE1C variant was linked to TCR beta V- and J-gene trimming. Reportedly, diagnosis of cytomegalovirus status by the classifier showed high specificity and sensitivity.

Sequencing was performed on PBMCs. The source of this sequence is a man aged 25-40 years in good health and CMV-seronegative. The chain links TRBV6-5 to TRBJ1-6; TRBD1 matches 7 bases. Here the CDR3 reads CASSQDRFNSPLHF. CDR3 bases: TGTGCCAGCAGTCAGGACAGGTTTAATTCACCCCTCCACTTT.